The 9 T cell receptor beta chains reported below all come from one sample, sequenced in a study of blood T cell repertoires in COVID-19. The repertoire was sequenced with immunoSEQ multiplex PCR; TCRdb's copy has only in-frame clones and lacks some. The table records over 50,000 clones, approximately 91% of them present only once. The sample taken for sequencing was peripheral blood. All receptors come from a man aged 50 to 60 with active COVID-19.

The CDR3 reads CASGLGLAGNEQFF. The CDR3 nucleotides read TGTGCCAGCGGGTTGGGACTAGCGGGTAATGAGCAGTTCTTC. The chain uses TRBV11-3 and TRBJ2-1, with 12 nucleotides matching TRBD2. Trimming cost V 8 bases and J 7 bases; bases outside gene matches: 6. Germline values: CDR1 SGHNT, CDR2 YENEEA. The length of the CDR3 is 14 residues.

This rearrangement joins TRBV18 to TRBJ2-5; perhaps TRBD1 as D (6 bases). The V end was cut by 5 bases, the J end by 1 base, with 11 bases between. Germline-derived CDR1 and CDR2 are KGHSH and LQKENI. The CDR3 runs 14 residues. The CDR3 here is CASSTRTAQETQYF. In nucleotides, the CDR3 is TGTGCCAGCTCAACAAGGACAGCCCAAGAGACCCAGTACTTC. Based on the CDR3 plus reference TRBV18 and TRBJ2-5, the full variable domain is NAGVMQNPRHLVRRRGQEARLRCSPMKGHSHVYWYRQLPEEGLKFMVYLQKENIIDESGMPKERFSAEFPKEGPSILRIQQVVRGDSAAYFCASSTRTAQETQYFGPGTRLLVL.

The chain employs TRBV6-2 or TRBV6-3 and TRBJ1-5; D is perhaps TRBD1 (5 bases). The germline V gene has CDR1 MNHEY and CDR2 SVGEGT. Trimming took 0 bases from V and 0 from J, leaving 9 bases between them. This CDR3 contains 16 residues. The DNA of the CDR3 is TGTGCCAGCAGTTACTCTACAGGTGGTAGCAATCAGCCCCAGCATTTT. Translation gives CASSYSTGGSNQPQHF.

J is TRBJ1-5 and V is TRBV7-2; the D gene is possibly TRBD1 (6 bases). The length of the CDR3 is 15 residues. The germline V gene encodes CDR1 SGHTA and CDR2 FQGNSA. Trimming shortened V by 5 bases and J by 7 bases, and 18 bases separated the two germline ends. The CDR3 protein is CASSLVGGADQPQHF. For the CDR3, the DNA is TGTGCCAGCAGCCTGGTTGGGGGCGCGGACCAGCCCCAGCATTTT.

The chain links TRBV18 to TRBJ1-3; D not resolved. There are 14 residues in the CDR3. The V end was cut by 2 bases, the J end by 0 bases, with 5 bases between. The germline gives CDR1 KGHSH, CDR2 LQKENI. CDR3 nucleotides: TGTGCCAGCTCACCAACAGACTCTGGAAACACCATATATTTT. Translating it yields CASSPTDSGNTIYF.

The J gene is TRBJ2-5, the V gene TRBV30; D gene ambiguous. Trimming pared 2 bases from V and 0 bases from J, leaving 16 bases between. Germline lookup yields CDR1 GTSNPN and CDR2 SVGIG (reference sequence). The CDR3 is made up of 16 amino acids. Here the CDR3 DNA reads TGTGCCTGGAGTTCCGCCCGTTCTAATTACCAAGAGACCCAGTACTTC. Translating it yields CAWSSARSNYQETQYF.

The CDR3 DNA sequence: TGTGCCAGCAGACGTCTGGGACAGGCCACCTCTGGGGCCAACGTCCTGACTTTC. Its protein product is CASRRLGQATSGANVLTF. This chain links TRBV5-6 with TRBJ2-6; 8 nucleotides line up with TRBD1. The V segment lost 5 bases and the J segment 0 bases; nucleotides outside the gene matches: 10. The CDR3 is 18 amino acids. Germline V gene sequence: CDR1 SGHDT, CDR2 YYEEEE.

V and J are TRBV10-2 and TRBJ2-1; 7 bases map to TRBD2. The CDR3 length is 14 residues. CDR1 WSHSY and CDR2 SAAADI come from the germline V gene. J gave up 7 bases and V 4 bases, and 7 bases lay outside the gene matches. CDR3 bases: TGCGCCAGCAGTGTAGAGCGGGGCGGGAATGAGCAGTTCTTC. Amino acids: CASSVERGGNEQFF.

This chain uses TRBV27 with TRBJ2-7; maybe TRBD2 (6 bases). The CDR3 sequence is 16 residues long. V shed 0 bases and J shed 7 bases, with 19 bases lying between them. Germline values: CDR1 MNHEY, CDR2 SMNVEV (reference sequence). CDR3 residues: CASSLSMGLRMGEQYF. In nucleotides, the CDR3 is TGTGCCAGCAGTTTATCGATGGGACTCCGGATGGGAGAGCAGTACTTC.